Listed here are 18 T cell receptor beta chains from one sample, sequenced in a study of cytomegalovirus exposure and HLA in healthy donors. Use of 60 Vbeta and 13 Jbeta primers characterized the PCR. The method was immunoSEQ multiplex PCR; TCRdb's version includes in-frame clones alone and lacks a portion of them. The repertoire has 65,000 to 85,000 clones, 86% of them found once; the top ten carry roughly 2%. The sample was PBMCs. The receptors come from a woman aged 25-40 years in good health and CMV-seronegative.

The gene calls are TRBV6-1 and TRBJ1-2; 10 bases fit TRBD1. Germline values: CDR1 MNHNS, CDR2 SASEGT. J lost 1 base, V lost 3 bases, and 5 bases had no gene match. The CDR3 consists of 16 residues. CDR3 loop: CASSETGTGVNYGYTF. The CDR3 DNA is TGTGCCAGCAGTGAGACAGGGACAGGGGTTAACTATGGCTACACCTTC.

This chain connects TRBV4-1 to TRBJ2-5, with TRBD1 matching over 7 bases. The J call is in doubt because the DNA end fits TRBJ2-7 better. The germline V gene has CDR1 MGHRA and CDR2 YSYEKL. The CDR3 runs 15 residues. CDR3 bases: TGCGCCAGCAGCCAAATATATCAGGGGGTAAACGAGCAGTACTTC. Residues: CASSQIYQGVNEQYF.

V is TRBV11-2 and J is TRBJ1-3; 8 bases align to TRBD1. After removal of 4 bases from V and 4 bases from J, the junction contained 6 bases not matched to a gene. The CDR3 covers 15 residues. CDR1 and CDR2 from the germline V gene are SGHAT and FQNNGV. For the CDR3, the DNA is TGTGCCAGCAGCTCGCGACAGGGGACAGGAAACACCATATATTTT. It codes for CASSSRQGTGNTIYF.

This chain connects TRBV19 to TRBJ2-7, with 9 bases aligning to TRBD1. Germline CDR1 and CDR2: LNHDA and SQIVND (reference sequence). J gave up 5 bases and V 4 bases, and 6 bases lay outside the gene matches. The CDR3 has 14 residues. Here the CDR3 reads CASSNYGTGNEQYF. The CDR3 DNA sequence: TGTGCCAGTAGTAACTACGGGACAGGGAACGAGCAGTACTTC. The full variable domain, in which reference TRBV19 and TRBJ2-7 provide the parts outside the CDR3, is DGGITQSPKYLFRKEGQNVTLSCEQNLNHDAMYWYRQDPGQGLRLIYYSQIVNDFQKGDIAEGYSVSREKKESFPLTVTSAQKNPTAFYLCASSNYGTGNEQYFGPGTRLTVT.

This chain links TRBV5-1 with TRBJ2-3; D unresolved. V gave up 0 bases and J gave up 1 base, with 6 bases separating them. The germline gives CDR1 SGHRS, CDR2 YFSETQ. There are 14 residues in the CDR3. The CDR3: CASSLGPGTDTQYF. The CDR3 coding sequence is TGCGCCAGCAGCTTGGGGCCAGGCACAGATACGCAGTATTTT.

The chain couples TRBV4-2 to TRBJ2-4, with 7 bases lining up with TRBD1. V was pared by 4 bases and J by 5 bases, with 8 bases of the junction left unmatched. The CDR3 covers 15 residues. CDR1 and CDR2 from the germline V gene are LGHNA and YNFKEQ. CDR3 nucleotide sequence: TGTGCCAGCAGCCGGCAAGGGGGCATCCAAAACATTCAGTACTTC. Its translation: CASSRQGGIQNIQYF.

Here the CDR3 DNA reads TGTGCCAGCAGCCAAGGGCTAGCGGGAGGTTCCGGGGAGCTGTTTTTT. Protein: CASSQGLAGGSGELFF. The chain recombines TRBV11-3 with TRBJ2-2; 11 bases are a match to TRBD2. The CDR3 is 16 residues long. Per the germline V gene, CDR1 is SGHNT and CDR2 is YENEEA. The junction had 8 bases not matched to a gene; V was cut back by 5 bases and J by 6 bases.

The chain couples TRBV7-2 to TRBJ2-5, with D tentatively TRBD2 (6 bases). The CDR3 length is 14 residues. Germline values: CDR1 SGHTA, CDR2 FQGNSA. Trimming took off 5 bases at V and 2 bases at J, with 12 bases between the two ends. The CDR3 region is CASSPGGAQETQYF. The CDR3, as DNA: TGTGCCAGCAGCCCCGGGGGAGCTCAAGAGACCCAGTACTTC.

This chain joins TRBV13 and TRBJ2-1; TRBD2 might be the D (6 bases). The CDR3 covers 17 residues. Germline V lookup: CDR1 PRHDT, CDR2 FYEKMQ (reference sequence). Trimming stripped 5 bases from V and 2 bases from J, with 19 bases between. CDR3 in DNA: TGTGCCAGCAGCCCAAATACGGGAGCGGGCGCCTACAATGAGCAGTTCTTC. It specifies CASSPNTGAGAYNEQFF.

This rearrangement joins TRBV15 to TRBJ2-7; 10 positions agree with TRBD2. Germline CDR1 reads LNHNV; CDR2 reads YYDKDF (reference sequence). The junction had 10 bases not matched to a gene; V was cut back by 3 bases and J by 5 bases. The CDR3 contains 16 residues. CDR3 in DNA: TGTGCCACCAGCAGCGACGCGGGACTAGCGAACGACGAGCAGTACTTC. It is translated as CATSSDAGLANDEQYF.

The V and J genes are TRBV5-1 and TRBJ1-1; the D is unclear. The germline V gene has CDR1 SGHRS and CDR2 YFSETQ. The V and J ends lost 2 bases and 1 base respectively, with 6 bases between them. The CDR3 length is 13 residues. DNA of the CDR3: TGCGCCAGCAGCTTTGAGGGGAACACTGAAGCTTTCTTT. Its protein is CASSFEGNTEAFF.

The V gene is TRBV28, the J gene TRBJ1-1, with a tentative D call TRBD1 (5 bases). This CDR3 is 14 amino acids long. Germline CDR1 is MDHEN and CDR2 is SYDVKM. V was clipped by 6 bases and J by 3 bases, with 14 bases between them. CDR3 nucleotide sequence: TGTGCCAGCAGCCGGGGGGGGAAGGACACTGAAGCTTTCTTT. Protein sequence: CASSRGGKDTEAFF.

The chain is built from TRBV9 and TRBJ1-6, with 7 positions matching TRBD1. This CDR3 is built from 13 residues. Per the germline V gene, CDR1 is SGDLS and CDR2 is YYNGEE. V trimming: 3 bases; J trimming: 8 bases; junction bases outside the gene matches: 2. The CDR3 loop reads CASSARGDSPLHF. The CDR3 coding sequence is TGTGCCAGCAGCGCCAGGGGGGATTCACCCCTCCACTTT.

The chain joins TRBV19 to TRBJ1-1, with 7 nucleotides matching TRBD1. The CDR3 extends over 14 amino acids. Trimming cost V 3 bases and J 4 bases; bases outside gene matches: 5. Germline CDR1 reads LNHDA; CDR2 reads SQIVND (reference sequence). CDR3 amino acids: CASSIGAGGTEAFF. CDR3 in DNA: TGTGCCAGTAGTATTGGAGCAGGGGGCACTGAAGCTTTCTTT.

The chain recombines TRBV19 with TRBJ2-1, with 14 nucleotides matching TRBD2. Germline V lookup: CDR1 LNHDA, CDR2 SQIVND (reference sequence). The CDR3 covers 14 residues. The V segment lost 5 bases and the J segment 12 bases; nucleotides outside the gene matches: 6. CDR3 amino acids: CASSLGLAGVVQFF. As DNA, the CDR3 is TGTGCCAGTAGTCTGGGACTAGCGGGAGTGGTGCAGTTCTTC.

This clone was seen a handful of times. The chain combines TRBV2 with TRBJ2-3; 8 bases line up with TRBD2. In germline, CDR1 is SNHLY, CDR2 FYNNEI. This CDR3 has 14 amino acids. V shed 7 bases, J shed 3 bases, and the junction held 6 bases outside the gene matches. The chain's CDR3 is CASISGSRTDTQYF. In DNA, the CDR3 is TGTGCCAGCATAAGCGGGAGTAGGACAGATACGCAGTATTTT.

V and J are TRBV19 and TRBJ2-1; 7 bases align to TRBD2. Looked up from germline, CDR1 is LNHDA and CDR2 is SQIVND (reference sequence). The length of the CDR3 is 15 residues. J was trimmed by 0 bases and V by 5 bases; bases with no gene match: 4. CDR3: CASSPSGSSYNEQFF. The CDR3 nucleotides are TGTGCCAGTAGTCCTAGCGGAAGCTCCTACAATGAGCAGTTCTTC.

This sequence joins TRBV7-3 and TRBJ2-3, with 7 bases that match TRBD2. The J segment lost 7 bases and the V segment lost 2 bases, leaving 12 bases of the junction unmatched. Germline V gene data show CDR1 as SGHTA and CDR2 as FQGTGA. This CDR3 contains 16 residues. The CDR3 spells CASSLGSRGSSNTQYF. For the CDR3, the DNA is TGTGCCAGCAGCTTAGGTAGCCGCGGGAGTTCGAATACGCAGTATTTT.